These 28 T cell receptor beta chains were sequenced from one sample in a study of radiation and T cells in renal cell carcinoma. Some clones are missing from TCRdb's copy, which holds only in-frame ones; the method was immunoSEQ multiplex PCR. Counted here are 120,000 or so clones, 88% occurring once; the ten biggest clones make up about 5.6%. Time point of the sample: blood 2 weeks post-SBRT. Treatment meaning: 15 Gy SBRT to primary tumor, nephrectomy 4 weeks later. The sample consisted of blood, taken from a patient whose treatment included radiotherapy and nephrectomy. These receptor sequences come from a woman in her seventies with renal cell carcinoma.

The chain recombines TRBV4-3 with TRBJ2-1; TRBD1 agrees at 7 bases. The CDR3 sequence is 16 residues long. V dropped 1 base and J dropped 5; count of bases not matched to a gene: 8. Germline V CDR1 and CDR2: LGHNA, YSLEER. CDR3 DNA sequence: TGCGCCAGCAGCCAAGTTGGCGGACAGGCCGACAATGAGCAGTTCTTC. It yields the protein CASSQVGGQADNEQFF.

The chain employs TRBV19 and TRBJ1-5, with D unresolved. Trimming took off 6 bases at V and 5 bases at J, with 17 bases between the two ends. The germline gives CDR1 LNHDA, CDR2 SQIVND (reference sequence). The CDR3 extends over 15 amino acids. CDR3 in amino acids: CASRTISKGDQPQHF. The CDR3 nucleotides read TGTGCCAGTAGAACAATATCGAAGGGAGATCAGCCCCAGCATTTT.

The V and J genes are TRBV15 and TRBJ2-2, with TRBD1 identical over 10 bases. Germline CDR1 LNHNV, CDR2 YYDKDF (reference sequence). The CDR3 is 16 residues long. Losses at the gene ends were 5 bases for V and 4 bases for J; bases not matched to a gene: 7. The CDR3 DNA follows: TGTGCCACCAGCCGGGGGACAGGGGCGGGCACCGGGGAGCTGTTTTTT. Translating it yields CATSRGTGAGTGELFF.

The chain links TRBV7-9 to TRBJ2-1; TRBD2 aligns across 8 bases. This CDR3 is 16 amino acids long. Per the germline V gene, CDR1 is SEHNR and CDR2 is FQNEAQ (reference sequence). The J segment lost 7 bases and the V segment lost 3 bases, leaving 11 bases of the junction unmatched. The CDR3 sequence: CASSFIRGGSNNEQFF. As DNA, the CDR3 is TGTGCCAGCAGCTTTATACGGGGGGGCTCTAATAATGAGCAGTTCTTC. The full variable domain, with the rest looked up from reference TRBV7-9 and TRBJ2-1, is DTGVSQNPRHKITKRGQNVTFRCDPISEHNRLYWYRQTLGQGPEFLTYFQNEAQLEKSRLLSDRFSAERPKGSFSTLEIQRTEQGDSAMYLCASSFIRGGSNNEQFFGPGTRLTVL.

The chain carries TRBV29-1 and TRBJ1-1; 9 bases are a match to TRBD1. V shed 8 bases and J 4 bases; nucleotides not matched to a gene: 5. Germline V gives CDR1 SQVTM, CDR2 ANQGSEA. The CDR3 loop spans 12 amino acids. DNA of the CDR3: TGCAGCTGGGACAGGGTCGGCACTGAAGCTTTCTTT. Translating it yields CSWDRVGTEAFF.

CDR3: CASSWTGAVGTEAFF. The CDR3 bases are TGTGCCAGCAGCTGGACAGGGGCGGTGGGCACTGAAGCTTTCTTT. The chain recombines TRBV11-2 with TRBJ1-1; TRBD1 aligns across 9 bases. Germline-derived CDR1 and CDR2 are SGHAT and FQNNGV. This CDR3 has 15 residues. The ends lost 4 bases at V and 4 bases at J; junction bases unmatched: 7.

The V call is TRBV19, the J call TRBJ2-5, with 8 bases lining up with TRBD1. The germline V gene encodes CDR1 LNHDA and CDR2 SQIVND (reference sequence). V was clipped by 5 bases and J by 3 bases; unmatched bases: 8. CDR3 length equals 15 residues. DNA for the CDR3: TGTGCCAGTAGTTCCCAGGGGGCGGGCAAAGAGACCCAGTACTTC. Its translation: CASSSQGAGKETQYF. The complete variable domain, with remaining parts taken from reference TRBV19 and TRBJ2-5, reads DGGITQSPKYLFRKEGQNVTLSCEQNLNHDAMYWYRQDPGQGLRLIYYSQIVNDFQKGDIAEGYSVSREKKESFPLTVTSAQKNPTAFYLCASSSQGAGKETQYFGPGTRLLVL.

The CDR3 sequence: CASSLDQGDETQYF. CDR3 bases: TGTGCCAGCAGCTTGGACCAGGGGGATGAGACCCAGTACTTC. The chain links TRBV5-4 to TRBJ2-5; 7 bases line up with TRBD1. With V trimmed by 0 bases and J by 5 bases, 4 bases remained unmatched. The germline V gene encodes CDR1 SGHNT and CDR2 YYREEE (reference sequence). The CDR3 loop spans 14 amino acids.

The V call is TRBV5-1, the J call TRBJ1-1; D may be TRBD1 (5 bases). Germline loops: CDR1 SGHRS, CDR2 YFSETQ. V was clipped by 3 bases and J by 11 bases, with 17 bases between them. The CDR3 is 13 residues long. The CDR3 loop is CASSSGTSLGAFF. The CDR3 DNA reads TGCGCCAGCAGCTCCGGGACCAGTTTAGGGGCTTTCTTT.

This rearrangement joins TRBV27 to TRBJ2-2; 11 nucleotides align to TRBD1. Germline V gene sequence: CDR1 MNHEY, CDR2 SMNVEV (reference sequence). The CDR3 runs to 16 residues. The trim removed 6 bases at V and 6 bases at J, leaving 9 bases unmatched. The CDR3 here is CASRPLGQGAAGELFF. DNA for the CDR3: TGTGCCAGCAGGCCTCTCGGACAGGGGGCAGCCGGGGAGCTGTTTTTT.

This clone is a singleton in its sample. Relative to the germline gene, one junction end is altered; a read error may explain this. J is TRBJ2-1 and V is TRBV5-1; 9 bases align to TRBD2. The CDR3 consists of 13 residues. Germline loops: CDR1 SGHRS, CDR2 YFSETQ. For the CDR3, the DNA is TGCGCCACCAGCGAGACTAGCGGTAATGAGCAGTTCTTC. Translating it yields CATSETSGNEQFF.

The chain joins TRBV2 to TRBJ2-3, with TRBD2 identical over 11 bases. The CDR3 totals 15 residues. The V and J ends lost 6 bases and 2 bases, in that order; junction bases with no gene match: 4. Germline values: CDR1 SNHLY, CDR2 FYNNEI. The CDR3 is CASSATSGDTDTQYF. Here the CDR3 DNA reads TGTGCCAGCAGCGCGACTAGCGGGGACACAGATACGCAGTATTTT. Based on the CDR3 plus reference TRBV2 and TRBJ2-3, the full variable domain is EPEVTQTPSHQVTQMGQEVILRCVPISNHLYFYWYRQILGQKVEFLVSFYNNEISEKSEIFDDQFSVERPDGSNFTLKIRSTKLEDSAMYFCASSATSGDTDTQYFGPGTRLTVL.

The rearrangement links TRBV28 to TRBJ1-5; D is unresolved. Germline-derived CDR1 and CDR2 are MDHEN and SYDVKM. CDR3 length equals 12 residues. V shed 10 bases and J shed 2 bases, with 9 bases lying between them. The CDR3, as DNA: TGTGCCACCGGGGTTGGCAATCAGCCCCAGCATTTT. It is translated as CATGVGNQPQHF.

The genes are TRBV30 and TRBJ2-1; 8 bases are a match to TRBD1. The V segment lost 2 bases and the J segment 7 bases; nucleotides outside the gene matches: 4. The CDR3 totals 13 residues. Looked up from germline, CDR1 is GTSNPN and CDR2 is SVGIG (reference sequence). Here the CDR3 reads CAWSRTGGNEQFF. Here the CDR3 DNA reads TGTGCCTGGAGTAGAACAGGGGGGAATGAGCAGTTCTTC.

The rearrangement joins TRBV12-1 to TRBJ1-5. TRBV12-1 is termed a pseudogene. The CDR3 runs to 10 residues. The CDR3 is CASSPIFEHF. CDR3 DNA sequence: TGTGCCAGCAGCCCCATTTTCGAGCATTTT.

The rearrangement joins TRBV28 to TRBJ2-2; perhaps D is TRBD1 or TRBD2 (5 bases each). Germline V gene sequence: CDR1 MDHEN, CDR2 SYDVKM. The V and J ends lost 2 bases and 7 bases respectively, with 8 bases between them. This CDR3 contains 13 residues. CDR3 amino acids: CASSLVGVGELFF. In DNA form, the CDR3 reads TGTGCCAGCAGTTTAGTGGGGGTCGGGGAGCTGTTTTTT.

V gene TRBV5-8 combines with J gene TRBJ1-6; TRBD1 agrees at 8 bases. CDR3 length: 18 residues. Unmatched junction bases numbered 8, after V lost 3 bases and J lost 0 bases. Looked up from germline, CDR1 is SGHTS and CDR2 is YDEGEE. The CDR3 protein is CASSWGQDAGSYNSPLHF. CDR3 nucleotides: TGTGCCAGCAGCTGGGGACAGGACGCTGGCTCCTATAATTCACCCCTCCACTTT.

The chain uses TRBV29-1 and TRBJ2-5; TRBD2 might be the D (6 bases). Near its end, the DNA agrees better with TRBJ2-7, so the J call may be wrong. The CDR3 has 14 residues. CDR1 and CDR2 from the germline V gene are SQVTM and ANQGSEA. The CDR3 DNA reads TGCAGCGTTGCGGGGGAAAAAGCCTCCTACGAGCAGTACTTC. This gives the protein CSVAGEKASYEQYF.

The chain joins TRBV28 to TRBJ1-1; tentatively, D is TRBD1 (6 bases). Germline V lookup: CDR1 MDHEN, CDR2 SYDVKM. The germline V and J ends were trimmed by 3 bases and 10 bases, with 15 bases remaining between them. There are 13 residues in the CDR3. CDR3 sequence (DNA): TGTGCCAGCAGTTTTAGGTACGGACAGTCAGCTTTCTTT. Protein sequence: CASSFRYGQSAFF.

The chain uses TRBV5-1 and TRBJ2-7; D possibly corresponds to TRBD1 (6 bases). The CDR3 has 13 amino acids. The germline V gene encodes CDR1 SGHRS and CDR2 YFSETQ. V shed 4 bases and J shed 3 bases, with 11 bases lying between them. The CDR3 nucleotides are TGCGCCAGCAGCCCAGGGGAGTACTACGAGCAGTACTTC. This sequence encodes CASSPGEYYEQYF.

The CDR3 is CASRTGDNQPQHF. CDR3 in DNA: TGTGCCAGCAGGACAGGGGATAATCAGCCCCAGCATTTT. The rearrangement links TRBV21-1 to TRBJ1-5; the table's D gene call, TRBD1, was not cross checked with the DNA. TRBV21-1 is flagged as a pseudogene. The length of the CDR3 is 13 residues.

This clone was counted a single time. The CDR3 nucleotides read TGTGCCAGCAGCCGCCCCTCAGCCTTAAACACCATATATTTT. This encodes CASSRPSALNTIYF. This chain joins TRBV7-9 and TRBJ1-3, with D uncertain. Germline V gene data show CDR1 as SEHNR and CDR2 as FQNEAQ (reference sequence). V shed 5 bases and J shed 6 bases, with 14 bases lying between them. The CDR3 consists of 14 residues.

This sequence joins TRBV5-4 and TRBJ2-5; 10 bases agree with TRBD2. The ends lost 3 bases at V and 5 bases at J; junction bases unmatched: 1. Per germline, CDR1 SGHNT and CDR2 YYREEE (reference sequence). The length of the CDR3 is 13 residues. CDR3 bases: TGTGCCAGCAGCTATAGCGGGGGGGAGACCCAGTACTTC. It encodes CASSYSGGETQYF.

The chain recombines TRBV28 with TRBJ1-6, with a tentative D call TRBD1 (5 bases). The V gene's germline CDR1 is MDHEN and CDR2 SYDVKM. There are 13 residues in the CDR3. Deletions cut 3 bases from V and 11 bases from J, with 11 bases between. The CDR3 is CASSFRGSPPLHF. In DNA form, the CDR3 reads TGTGCCAGCAGTTTTAGGGGATCTCCACCCCTCCACTTT.

The V gene is TRBV19, the J gene TRBJ1-5; D gene uncertain. Looked up from germline, CDR1 is LNHDA and CDR2 is SQIVND (reference sequence). The CDR3 loop spans 12 amino acids. V lost 7 bases and J 5 bases, leaving 9 bases between the germline ends. The CDR3 bases are TGTGCCAGTAAGTGGGGAGATCAGCCCCAGCATTTT. It translates to CASKWGDQPQHF. Complete variable domain (other parts from reference TRBV19 and TRBJ1-5): DGGITQSPKYLFRKEGQNVTLSCEQNLNHDAMYWYRQDPGQGLRLIYYSQIVNDFQKGDIAEGYSVSREKKESFPLTVTSAQKNPTAFYLCASKWGDQPQHFGDGTRLSIL.

The rearrangement joins TRBV27 to TRBJ2-1; TRBD2 matches 11 bases. V trimming: 4 bases; J trimming: 4 bases; junction bases outside the gene matches: 9. This CDR3 is 17 amino acids long. Germline V gene sequence: CDR1 MNHEY, CDR2 SMNVEV (reference sequence). The CDR3 reads CASSSGLAGRMYNEQFF. DNA for the CDR3: TGTGCCAGCAGTTCCGGACTAGCGGGCAGGATGTACAATGAGCAGTTCTTC.

The chain couples TRBV6-6 to TRBJ2-2; D not certain. Germline V gene lookup returns CDR1 MNHNY and CDR2 SVGAGI (reference sequence). CDR3 length equals 16 residues. V lost 4 bases and J lost 4, with 16 bases in between. In DNA form, the CDR3 reads TGTGCCAGCAGTTCCCCAAATGGGCAGAGCACCGGGGAGCTGTTTTTT. Its translation is CASSSPNGQSTGELFF.

The chain uses TRBV19 and TRBJ1-1, with TRBD1 identical over 9 bases. Losses at the gene ends were 7 bases for V and 5 bases for J; bases not matched to a gene: 5. Per germline, CDR1 LNHDA and CDR2 SQIVND (reference sequence). The CDR3 is made up of 13 amino acids. CDR3 coding DNA: TGTGCCAGTAAAGGACAGGGGTTTACTGAAGCTTTCTTT. Protein product: CASKGQGFTEAFF.